This entry lists 21 T cell receptor beta chains sequenced from one sample in a study of blood T cell repertoires in COVID-19. Sequenced by immunoSEQ multiplex PCR; TCRdb stores in-frame clones only, minus some. Of 260,000 or so clones in the sample, about 87% were seen once. Sequencing used peripheral blood. The receptors originated from a human donor in a cohort sampled during active COVID-19.

The chain carries TRBV16 and TRBJ1-1, with D hard to call. Between the trimmed V and J ends, which lost 3 bases and 3 bases, there was a span of 5 bases. This CDR3 has 12 amino acids. Germline CDR1 KGHSY, CDR2 FQNENV. The CDR3 is CASSHRYTEAFF. DNA for the CDR3: TGTGCCAGCAGCCACAGGTACACTGAAGCTTTCTTT.

The rearrangement links TRBV5-1 to TRBJ1-4, with 10 positions matching TRBD1. V trimming: 5 bases; J trimming: 0 bases; junction bases outside the gene matches: 10. Germline assignment: CDR1 SGHRS and CDR2 YFSETQ. The CDR3 length is 18 residues. This CDR3 reads CASSWGDRGRATNEKLFF. In DNA form, the CDR3 reads TGCGCCAGCAGTTGGGGCGACAGGGGGCGTGCAACTAATGAAAAACTGTTTTTT.

The chain has TRBV5-1 and TRBJ2-7, with D possibly being TRBD2 (6 bases). The CDR3 has 17 residues. Looked up from germline, CDR1 is SGHRS and CDR2 is YFSETQ. Trimming took off 4 bases at V and 1 base at J, with 21 bases between the two ends. The CDR3 DNA sequence: TGCGCCAGCAGCCCGCAAAGGGACGGAGGGTTTTCCTACGAGCAGTACTTC. It specifies CASSPQRDGGFSYEQYF.

The J gene is TRBJ1-4, the V gene TRBV6-5; 8 bases match TRBD1. The CDR3 spans 15 residues. V gave up 4 bases and J gave up 7 bases; unmatched junction bases: 8. The germline gives CDR1 MNHEY, CDR2 SVGAGI. The CDR3 reads CASSSGGAGSEKLFF. The CDR3 DNA is TGTGCCAGCAGTTCAGGGGGCGCAGGATCTGAAAAACTGTTTTTT.

The CDR3 region has the DNA TGTGCCAGCTCACTGCAGGGGCCTAACTATGGCTACACCTTC. Its translation is CASSLQGPNYGYTF. V gene TRBV18 combines with J gene TRBJ1-2, with TRBD1 as a possible D gene (6 bases). Trimming left V 4 bases short and J 0 bases short, with 9 bases between. Germline assignment: CDR1 KGHSH and CDR2 LQKENI. The CDR3 covers 14 residues.

This rearrangement joins TRBV6-1 to TRBJ1-6, with 7 bases identical to TRBD1. Germline V gene lookup returns CDR1 MNHNS and CDR2 SASEGT. Trimming removed 2 bases from V and 6 bases from J; junction bases left unmatched: 4. The length of the CDR3 is 15 residues. CDR3 amino acids: CASSEWTGPNSPLHF. The CDR3 DNA reads as TGTGCCAGCAGTGAATGGACAGGTCCTAATTCACCCCTCCACTTT.

This sequence joins TRBV19 and TRBJ2-7, with D possibly matching TRBD2 (5 bases). Germline loops: CDR1 LNHDA, CDR2 SQIVND (reference sequence). There are 12 residues in the CDR3. The V gene lost 6 bases and the J gene lost 5 bases, with 11 bases spanning the gap. The CDR3 region has the DNA TGTGCCAGTAGCGGGGTAAGGGACGAGCAGTACTTC. Amino acids: CASSGVRDEQYF.

The V call is TRBV28, the J call TRBJ1-2, with unresolved D. This CDR3 comprises 15 residues. V lost 5 bases and J 2 bases, leaving 15 bases between the germline ends. Germline V CDR1 and CDR2: MDHEN, SYDVKM. The CDR3: CASSPSPTPNYGYTF. In DNA form, the CDR3 reads TGTGCCAGCAGTCCCTCCCCGACACCCAACTATGGCTACACCTTC.

The chain employs TRBV29-1 and TRBJ1-1; D not certain. CDR1 and CDR2 from the germline V gene are SQVTM and ANQGSEA. The CDR3 loop spans 13 amino acids. Trimming removed 3 bases from V and 0 bases from J, with 8 bases in between. The CDR3 region is CSVERVLNTEAFF. The CDR3 bases are TGCAGCGTTGAGAGGGTATTGAACACTGAAGCTTTCTTT.

The chain carries TRBV5-1 and TRBJ2-7; D possibly corresponds to TRBD1 (5 bases). Germline V gene lookup returns CDR1 SGHRS and CDR2 YFSETQ. Trimming left V 5 bases short and J 1 base short, with 22 bases between. The CDR3 is 17 amino acids. The CDR3 DNA follows: TGCGCCAGCAGGGTTCTATCCGGGCCCCAGGGTTCCTACGAGCAGTACTTC. This codes for CASRVLSGPQGSYEQYF.

The rearrangement joins TRBV4-1 to TRBJ1-2; TRBD1 might be the D (6 bases). The CDR3 consists of 14 residues. Germline assignment: CDR1 MGHRA and CDR2 YSYEKL. V lost 5 bases, J lost 4 bases, and 14 bases lay in between. CDR3 nucleotide sequence: TGCGCCAGCAGCACCCGACAGGTCGGCTATGGCTACACCTTC. This sequence encodes CASSTRQVGYGYTF.

J is TRBJ2-5 and V is TRBV7-2; no clear D. Trimming stripped 5 bases from V and 5 bases from J, with 12 bases between. The CDR3 is 13 amino acids. CDR1 is SGHTA, CDR2 FQGNSA, per germline. DNA for the CDR3: TGTGCCAGCAGCACAACCGCGGTCGAGACCCAGTACTTC. Translation gives CASSTTAVETQYF.

The chain joins TRBV10-1 to TRBJ2-7; TRBD1 matches 8 bases. J lost 3 bases, V lost 4 bases, and 2 bases had no gene match. Germline lookup yields CDR1 WNHNN and CDR2 SYGVQD (reference sequence). The CDR3 runs to 13 residues. The CDR3 protein is CASSAGQGYEQYF. The CDR3, as DNA: TGCGCCAGCAGTGCCGGACAGGGCTACGAGCAGTACTTC.

The chain recombines TRBV5-1 with TRBJ2-2; 10 bases are shared with TRBD1. Germline CDR1 and CDR2: SGHRS and YFSETQ. The CDR3 has 15 amino acids. With V trimmed by 4 bases and J by 4 bases, 4 bases remained unmatched. The CDR3 is CASSGTGVGTGELFF. CDR3 in DNA: TGCGCCAGCAGCGGGACAGGGGTCGGCACCGGGGAGCTGTTTTTT.

This clone came up many times. The V and J genes are TRBV11-2 and TRBJ2-1, with 10 bases lining up with TRBD2. The CDR3 is made up of 16 amino acids. V lost 1 base and J lost 9; bases outside the gene matches: 9. Germline assignment: CDR1 SGHAT and CDR2 FQNNGV. The CDR3 DNA reads as TGTGCCAGCAGCTTAGGGGCTAGCGGGAGTCTGACTGAGCAGTTCTTC. This encodes CASSLGASGSLTEQFF.

The table lists this clone with a count of one. The chain combines TRBV12-3 or TRBV12-4 with TRBJ2-3; D call uncertain. Trimming removed 6 bases at V and 6 bases at J, with 10 bases between. The CDR3 covers 12 residues. For the CDR3, the DNA is TGTGCCAGCAGCCCCAGAAGTGATACGCAGTATTTT. Translating gives CASSPRSDTQYF.

The V gene is TRBV2, the J gene TRBJ2-5; 7 nucleotides align to TRBD1. The CDR3 has 16 amino acids. V gave up 6 bases and J gave up 1 base; unmatched junction bases: 11. Germline loops: CDR1 SNHLY, CDR2 FYNNEI. The CDR3 here is CASRQEKGQAQETQYF. The CDR3 nucleotides read TGTGCCAGCAGGCAAGAGAAAGGACAGGCCCAAGAGACCCAGTACTTC.

This clone was detected only once. V usage is TRBV5-5 and J usage is TRBJ2-7, with TRBD2 matching 9 bases. Per the germline V gene, CDR1 is SGHKS and CDR2 is YYEKEE (reference sequence). With V trimmed by 0 bases and J by 5 bases, 9 bases remained unmatched. The CDR3 runs 16 residues. CDR3 loop: CASSLGLAGVENEQYF. In DNA, the CDR3 is TGTGCCAGCAGCTTGGGGTTAGCGGGAGTTGAAAACGAGCAGTACTTC.

The CDR3 nucleotides read TGTGCCAGCCGTGGGGGCGCTGGCTATGGCTACACCTTC. This codes for CASRGGAGYGYTF. The chain couples TRBV28 to TRBJ1-2; D possibly corresponds to TRBD1 (6 bases). Deletions cut 8 bases from V and 4 bases from J, with 14 bases between. The V gene's germline CDR1 is MDHEN and CDR2 SYDVKM. The CDR3 runs 13 residues.

The chain uses TRBV27 and TRBJ1-1, with 7 bases identical to TRBD1. Germline-derived CDR1 and CDR2 are MNHEY and SMNVEV (reference sequence). This CDR3 has 16 amino acids. The V gene end was trimmed by 6 bases and the J gene end by 1 base; junction bases not matched to a gene: 11. CDR3 residues: CASRSKSHRGNTEAFF. For the CDR3, the DNA is TGTGCCAGCAGGTCAAAATCTCACAGGGGGAACACTGAAGCTTTCTTT.

The CDR3 loop reads CASSDDWQADTQYF. CDR3 nucleotides: TGTGCCAGCAGTGACGATTGGCAGGCAGATACGCAGTATTTT. This chain uses TRBV6-4 with TRBJ2-3; D not certain. V lost 2 bases and J lost 4, with 10 bases in between. Germline V gene sequence: CDR1 MRHNA, CDR2 SNTAGT. This CDR3 spans 14 amino acids.